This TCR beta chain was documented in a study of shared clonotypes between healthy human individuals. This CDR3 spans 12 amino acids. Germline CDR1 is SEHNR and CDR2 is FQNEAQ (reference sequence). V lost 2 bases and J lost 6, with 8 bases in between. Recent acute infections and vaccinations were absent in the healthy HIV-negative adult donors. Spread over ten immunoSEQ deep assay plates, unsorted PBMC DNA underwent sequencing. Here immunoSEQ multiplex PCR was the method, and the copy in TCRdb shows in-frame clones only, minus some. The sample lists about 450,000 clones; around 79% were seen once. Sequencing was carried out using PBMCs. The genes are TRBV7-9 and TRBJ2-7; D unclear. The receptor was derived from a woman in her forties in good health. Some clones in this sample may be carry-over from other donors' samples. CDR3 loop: CASSLILTEQYF. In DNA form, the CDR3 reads TGTGCCAGCAGCTTAATTCTCACCGAGCAGTACTTC.